The sequence of this T cell receptor (beta chain) was determined in a study of cytomegalovirus exposure and HLA in healthy donors. The PCR made use of 60 Vbeta and 13 Jbeta primers. Produced via immunoSEQ multiplex PCR; TCRdb's table is partial and in-frame only. The data show 100,000 to 140,000 clones, with 70% to 85% seen just once and roughly 3.9% held by the top ten. The CDR3 has 17 amino acids. V dropped 6 bases and J dropped 1; count of bases not matched to a gene: 13. Germline V lookup: CDR1 MNHNS, CDR2 SASEGT. This sequence was found in a male donor in good health and CMV-seronegative. The chain links TRBV6-1 to TRBJ2-3, with 7 bases identical to TRBD2. Sequencing was carried out using PBMCs. This CDR3 reads CASSESAGERGTDTQYF. CDR3 nucleotide sequence: TGTGCCAGCAGCGAATCCGCGGGGGAACGGGGCACAGATACGCAGTATTTT.